This T cell receptor (beta chain) was documented in a study of CD8+ T cells in alopecia areata. Worth noting for this clone: The sample carries other DNA sequences with the same CDR3.

PBMCs provided sorted CD4+ and CD8+ T cells. The CDR3 covers 15 residues. The germline CDR1 and CDR2 sequences are SGDLS and YYNGEE. Trimming took 2 bases from V and 0 from J, leaving 6 bases between them. Investigators isolated RNA and reverse transcribed it into cDNA to act as the sequencing template. Using immunoSEQ multiplex PCR, the repertoire was profiled, and TCRdb retains in-frame clones only, with some absent. The sample records 150,000 or so clones, 55% to 65% being singletons. This clonotype was obtained from a human donor in good health. V and J are TRBV9 and TRBJ2-6; D could derive from TRBD1 or TRBD2 (5 bases each). Sequences were obtained from CD4+ T cells sorted from blood. CDR3 sequence reads: CASSVRGSGANVLTF. CDR3 nucleotides: TGTGCCAGCAGCGTGAGGGGCTCTGGGGCCAACGTCCTGACTTTC.